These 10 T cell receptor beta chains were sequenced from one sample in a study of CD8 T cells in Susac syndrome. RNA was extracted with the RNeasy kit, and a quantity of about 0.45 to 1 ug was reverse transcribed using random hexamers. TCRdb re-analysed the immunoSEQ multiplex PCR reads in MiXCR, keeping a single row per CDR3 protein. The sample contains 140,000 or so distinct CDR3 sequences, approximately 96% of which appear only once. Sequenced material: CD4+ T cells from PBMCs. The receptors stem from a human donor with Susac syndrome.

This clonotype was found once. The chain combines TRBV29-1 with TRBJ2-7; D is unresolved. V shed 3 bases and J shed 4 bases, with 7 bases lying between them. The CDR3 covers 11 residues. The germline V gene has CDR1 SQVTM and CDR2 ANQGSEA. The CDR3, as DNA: TGCAGCGTTGACGGAGTATACGAGCAGTACTTC. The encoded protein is CSVDGVYEQYF.

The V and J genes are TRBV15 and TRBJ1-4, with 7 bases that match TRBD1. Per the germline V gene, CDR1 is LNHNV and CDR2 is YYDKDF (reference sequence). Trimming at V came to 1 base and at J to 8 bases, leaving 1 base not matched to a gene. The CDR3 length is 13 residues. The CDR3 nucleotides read TGTGCCACCAGCAGAGGACAGGGCGAAAAACTGTTTTTT. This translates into CATSRGQGEKLFF.

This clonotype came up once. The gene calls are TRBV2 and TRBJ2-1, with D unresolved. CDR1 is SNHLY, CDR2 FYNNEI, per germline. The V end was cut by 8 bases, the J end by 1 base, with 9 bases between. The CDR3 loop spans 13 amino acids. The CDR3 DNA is TGTGCCAGCTCAAAGGGATCCTACAATGAGCAGTTCTTC. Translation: CASSKGSYNEQFF.

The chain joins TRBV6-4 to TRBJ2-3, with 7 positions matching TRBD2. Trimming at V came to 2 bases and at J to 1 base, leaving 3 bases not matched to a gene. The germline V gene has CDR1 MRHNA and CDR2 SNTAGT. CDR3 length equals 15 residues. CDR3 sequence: CASSDGAGGTDTQYF. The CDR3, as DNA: TGTGCCAGCAGTGACGGGGCGGGGGGCACAGATACGCAGTATTTT.

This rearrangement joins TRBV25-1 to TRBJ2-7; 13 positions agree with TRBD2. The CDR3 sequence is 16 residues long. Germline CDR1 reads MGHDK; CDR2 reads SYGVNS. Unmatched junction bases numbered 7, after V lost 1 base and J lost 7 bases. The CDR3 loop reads CASSESTTSGRLEQYF. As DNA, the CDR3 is TGTGCCAGCAGTGAATCGACGACTAGCGGGAGGTTAGAGCAGTACTTC.

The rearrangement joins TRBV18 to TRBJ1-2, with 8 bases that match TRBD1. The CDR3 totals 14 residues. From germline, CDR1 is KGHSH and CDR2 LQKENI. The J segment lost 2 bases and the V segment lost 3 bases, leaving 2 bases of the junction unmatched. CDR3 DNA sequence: TGTGCCAGCTCACCGGACAGGGAGAACTATGGCTACACCTTC. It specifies CASSPDRENYGYTF.

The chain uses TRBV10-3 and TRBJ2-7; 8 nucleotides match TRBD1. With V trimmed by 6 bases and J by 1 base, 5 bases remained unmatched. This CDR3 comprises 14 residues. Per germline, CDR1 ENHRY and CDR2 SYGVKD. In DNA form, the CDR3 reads TGTGCCATCAGAGGGGACAGGCCTTCCTACGAGCAGTACTTC. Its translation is CAIRGDRPSYEQYF.

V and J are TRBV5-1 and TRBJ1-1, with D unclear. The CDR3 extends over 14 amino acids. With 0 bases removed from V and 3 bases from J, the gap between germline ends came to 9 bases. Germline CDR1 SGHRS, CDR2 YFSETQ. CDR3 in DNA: TGCGCCAGCAGCTTGGCACAACCCGACACTGAAGCTTTCTTT. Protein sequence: CASSLAQPDTEAFF.

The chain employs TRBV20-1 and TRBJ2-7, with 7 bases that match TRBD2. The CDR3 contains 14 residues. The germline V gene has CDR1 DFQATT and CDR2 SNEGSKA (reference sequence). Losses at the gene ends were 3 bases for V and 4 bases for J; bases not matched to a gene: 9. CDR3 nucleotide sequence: TGCAGTGCTAGGAGGCTAGCGGACCCTTACGAGCAGTACTTC. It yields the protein CSARRLADPYEQYF.

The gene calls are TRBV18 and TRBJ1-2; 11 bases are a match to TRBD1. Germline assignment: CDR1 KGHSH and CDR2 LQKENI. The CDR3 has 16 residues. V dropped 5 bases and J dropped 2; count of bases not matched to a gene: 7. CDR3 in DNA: TGTGCCAGCTCAGCCCCGGGACAGGGGGGAAACTATGGCTACACCTTC. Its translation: CASSAPGQGGNYGYTF.